A single TCR beta chain is shown here with its context. Trimming cost V 0 bases and J 8 bases; bases outside gene matches: 3. The germline CDR1 and CDR2 sequences are ENHRY and SYGVKD. There are 13 residues in the CDR3. The method was immunoSEQ multiplex PCR; TCRdb's version includes in-frame clones alone and lacks a portion of them. The repertoire holds about 22,000 clones, with 85% as singletons. The data stem from a study of T cell changes during pregnancy in multiple sclerosis. Sequencing was performed on CD8+ T cells from peripheral blood mononuclear cells, taken before pregnancy. The J gene is TRBJ1-1, the V gene TRBV10-3, with 7 bases that match TRBD1. This TCR derives from a female donor with multiple sclerosis, enrolled in a pregnancy study. Here the CDR3 reads CAISESGQREAFF. As DNA, the CDR3 is TGTGCCATCAGTGAGTCGGGACAGCGGGAAGCTTTCTTT.